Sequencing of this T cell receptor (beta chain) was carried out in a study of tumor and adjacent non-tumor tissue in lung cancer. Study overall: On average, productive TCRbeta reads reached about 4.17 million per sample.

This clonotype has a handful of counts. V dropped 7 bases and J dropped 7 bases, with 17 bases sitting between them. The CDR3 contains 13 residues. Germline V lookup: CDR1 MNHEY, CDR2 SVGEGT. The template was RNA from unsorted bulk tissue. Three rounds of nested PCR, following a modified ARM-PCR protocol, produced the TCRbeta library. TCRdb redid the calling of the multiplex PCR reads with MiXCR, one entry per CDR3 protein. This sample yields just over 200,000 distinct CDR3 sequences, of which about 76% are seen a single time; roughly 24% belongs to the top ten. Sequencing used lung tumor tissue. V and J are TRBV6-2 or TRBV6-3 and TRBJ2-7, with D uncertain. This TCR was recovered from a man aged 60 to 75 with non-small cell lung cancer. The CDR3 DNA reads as TGTGCCAGCATGAATACCCAGATCTATGAGCAGTACTTC. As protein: CASMNTQIYEQYF.